The 16 T cell receptor beta chains listed next were all sequenced from one sample in a study of blood T cell repertoires in COVID-19. Some clones are missing from TCRdb's copy, which holds only in-frame ones; the method was immunoSEQ multiplex PCR. Counted here are about 98,000 clones, around 82% occurring once; the ten biggest clones make up around 9.9%. The material sequenced was peripheral blood. These TCRs come from a man aged 65 to 79 with active or convalescent COVID-19.

V usage is TRBV18 and J usage is TRBJ2-4, with D possibly matching TRBD2 (6 bases). The CDR3 covers 20 residues. The ends were cut back, 6 bases at V and 1 base at J, with 28 bases in the middle. The germline CDR1 and CDR2 sequences are KGHSH and LQKENI. The CDR3 DNA sequence: TGTGCCAGCTCTAAGGATCGGGAGCGAAGTAGGTGGACGGCCAAAAACATTCAGTACTTC. Its protein is CASSKDRERSRWTAKNIQYF.

The gene calls are TRBV30 and TRBJ1-2; D is unresolved. Germline V lookup: CDR1 GTSNPN, CDR2 SVGIG (reference sequence). With 1 base removed from V and 14 bases from J, the gap between germline ends came to 14 bases. This CDR3 comprises 11 residues. The CDR3 sequence is CAWSAITSNTF. The DNA for the CDR3 is TGTGCCTGGAGTGCCATTACGAGCAATACCTTC.

The gene calls are TRBV18 and TRBJ1-2; no clear D gene. The germline CDR1 and CDR2 sequences are KGHSH and LQKENI. This CDR3 contains 16 residues. Between the trimmed V and J ends, which lost 2 bases and 4 bases, there was a span of 17 bases. CDR3 DNA sequence: TGTGCCAGCTCACCAACCAGCGGGGAGACTGGCTATGGCTACACCTTC. Protein: CASSPTSGETGYGYTF.

The DNA of the CDR3 is TGTGCCAGCAGCCGAGGGGGTGAGGTCGGCTATGGCTACACCTTC. As protein: CASSRGGEVGYGYTF. This rearrangement joins TRBV4-2 to TRBJ1-2; tentative D call: TRBD1 (6 bases). The germline V and J ends were trimmed by 4 bases and 4 bases, with 16 bases remaining between them. The CDR3 is 15 amino acids. Germline values: CDR1 LGHNA, CDR2 YNFKEQ.

Notes on this clone: A read error may produce the germline difference seen at one junction end. This chain uses TRBV5-1 with TRBJ1-1, with D unresolved. Germline V gives CDR1 SGHRS, CDR2 YFSETQ. The CDR3 totals 9 residues. The CDR3 bases are TGCGCCAGGGCGGTTGTCGGTCGATTT. It yields the protein CARAVVGRF.

CDR3: CASSEEGWSYEQYF. CDR3 bases: TGCGCCAGCAGTGAGGAGGGATGGTCCTACGAGCAGTACTTC. The J gene is TRBJ2-7, the V gene TRBV10-1; the D gene is possibly TRBD2 (5 bases). There are 14 residues in the CDR3. Trimming took off 2 bases at V and 1 base at J, with 9 bases between the two ends. CDR1 is WNHNN, CDR2 SYGVQD, per germline (reference sequence).

The CDR3 nucleotides are TGTGCCAGCAGTTTCCTGGGACAGACTAATCAGCCCCAGCATTTT. Translation: CASSFLGQTNQPQHF. The V gene is TRBV27, the J gene TRBJ1-5; 7 bases align to TRBD1. The germline gives CDR1 MNHEY, CDR2 SMNVEV (reference sequence). This CDR3 has 15 residues. V trimming: 3 bases; J trimming: 4 bases; junction bases outside the gene matches: 6.

The chain uses TRBV3-1 (or the pseudogene TRBV3-2) and TRBJ2-5; weak D call: TRBD2 (5 bases). In germline, CDR1 is LGHDT, CDR2 YNNKEL (reference sequence). V dropped 4 bases and J dropped 1 base, with 10 bases sitting between them. The CDR3 loop spans 14 amino acids. The CDR3 bases are TGTGCCAGCAGCCGCAAACTAGTCCAAGAGACCCAGTACTTC. Translation gives CASSRKLVQETQYF.

The chain links TRBV5-6 to TRBJ2-2; weak D call: TRBD1 (5 bases). V gave up 4 bases and J gave up 4 bases, with 14 bases separating them. Germline CDR1 reads SGHDT; CDR2 reads YYEEEE. The CDR3 sequence is 15 residues long. CDR3: CASSTSQVVTGELFF. The DNA for the CDR3 is TGTGCCAGCAGCACCTCACAGGTGGTCACCGGGGAGCTGTTTTTT.

The chain links TRBV4-3 to TRBJ2-7, with D possibly TRBD1 on 6 matching bases. The CDR3 runs 16 residues. Trimming left V 0 bases short and J 0 bases short, with 12 bases between. CDR1 and CDR2 (germline): LGHNA, YSLEER. This CDR3 reads CASSQDPGQSSYEQYF. CDR3 sequence (DNA): TGCGCCAGCAGCCAAGATCCCGGACAGAGCTCCTACGAGCAGTACTTC.

This chain joins TRBV5-4 and TRBJ1-2; 7 nucleotides line up with TRBD1. This CDR3 is built from 12 residues. Germline lookup yields CDR1 SGHNT and CDR2 YYREEE (reference sequence). V lost 4 bases to trimming and J lost 6 bases; unmatched junction nucleotides: 3. Here the CDR3 reads CASSLGTDGYTF. Written as DNA, the CDR3 is TGTGCCAGCAGCCTAGGGACAGATGGCTACACCTTC. Full variable domain (rest looked up from reference TRBV5-4 and TRBJ1-2): ETGVTQSPTHLIKTRGQQVTLRCSSQSGHNTVSWYQQALGQGPQFIFQYYREEENGRGNFPPRFSGLQFPNYSSELNVNALELDDSALYLCASSLGTDGYTFGSGTRLTVV.

The genes are TRBV7-2 and TRBJ2-1; the D gene is possibly TRBD2 (6 bases). The germline V gene encodes CDR1 SGHTA and CDR2 FQGNSA. This CDR3 contains 15 residues. The V end was cut by 0 bases, the J end by 3 bases, with 9 bases between. CDR3 DNA: TGTGCCAGCAGCTTAGCTGGCGGGGACTACAATGAGCAGTTCTTC. Protein product: CASSLAGGDYNEQFF.

The chain joins TRBV10-3 to TRBJ1-3; tentatively, D is TRBD1 (5 bases). Germline V CDR1 and CDR2: ENHRY, SYGVKD. This CDR3 spans 13 amino acids. The germline V and J ends were trimmed by 4 bases and 6 bases, with 10 bases remaining between them. CDR3 coding DNA: TGTGCCATCAGTGGGCAGGGTGAAAACACCATATATTTT. This translates into CAISGQGENTIYF.

This chain links TRBV9 with TRBJ2-1; D possibly corresponds to TRBD2 (5 bases). The germline V and J ends were trimmed by 3 bases and 9 bases, with 22 bases remaining between them. CDR1 and CDR2 (germline): SGDLS, YYNGEE. The CDR3 sequence is 16 residues long. CDR3 nucleotides: TGTGCCAGCAGCGACCCCGGCGCCGGGGATCTAGGTGAGCAGTTCTTC. Amino acid sequence: CASSDPGAGDLGEQFF.

The chain combines TRBV10-3 with TRBJ1-1; D gene unclear. V gave up 4 bases and J gave up 10 bases, with 13 bases separating them. The CDR3 sequence is 12 residues long. The germline CDR1 and CDR2 sequences are ENHRY and SYGVKD. The DNA of the CDR3 is TGTGCCATCAGTGCTGGGGAGTGGGGAGCTTTCTTT. It encodes CAISAGEWGAFF.

The V call is TRBV27, the J call TRBJ2-6, with D unresolved. The germline CDR1 and CDR2 sequences are MNHEY and SMNVEV (reference sequence). This CDR3 spans 14 amino acids. Trimming pared 8 bases from V and 0 bases from J, leaving 8 bases between. The CDR3 protein is CASRRSSGANVLTF. CDR3 DNA: TGTGCCAGCCGTCGGAGCTCTGGGGCCAACGTCCTGACTTTC.